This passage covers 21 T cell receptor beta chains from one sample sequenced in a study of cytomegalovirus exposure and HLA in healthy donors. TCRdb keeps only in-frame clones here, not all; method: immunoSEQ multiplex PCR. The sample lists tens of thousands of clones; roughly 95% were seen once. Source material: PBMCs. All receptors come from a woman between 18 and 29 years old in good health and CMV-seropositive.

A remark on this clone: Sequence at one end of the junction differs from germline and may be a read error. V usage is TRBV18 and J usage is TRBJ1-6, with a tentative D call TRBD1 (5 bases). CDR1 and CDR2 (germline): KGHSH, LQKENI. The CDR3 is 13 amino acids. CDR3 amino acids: CASSPQGSSPLYF. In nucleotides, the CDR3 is TGTGCCAGCTCACCTCAGGGCAGTTCACCCCTCTACTTT.

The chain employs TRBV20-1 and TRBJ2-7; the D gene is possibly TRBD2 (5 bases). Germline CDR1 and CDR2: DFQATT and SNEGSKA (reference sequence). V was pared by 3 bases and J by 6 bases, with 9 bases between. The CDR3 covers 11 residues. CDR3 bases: TGCAGTGCTAGCGGGATGGGCGAGCAGTACTTC. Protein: CSASGMGEQYF.

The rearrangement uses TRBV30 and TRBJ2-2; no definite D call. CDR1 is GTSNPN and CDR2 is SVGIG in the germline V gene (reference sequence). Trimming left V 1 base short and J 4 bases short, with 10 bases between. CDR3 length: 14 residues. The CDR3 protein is CAWSAFSSTGELFF. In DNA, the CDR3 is TGTGCCTGGAGTGCATTTTCGAGCACCGGGGAGCTGTTTTTT.

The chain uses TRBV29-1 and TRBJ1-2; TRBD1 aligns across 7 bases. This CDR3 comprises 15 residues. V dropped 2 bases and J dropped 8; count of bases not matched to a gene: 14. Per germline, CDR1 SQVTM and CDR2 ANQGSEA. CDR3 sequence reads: CSVERDSKEGNGYTF. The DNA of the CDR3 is TGCAGCGTTGAAAGGGACAGCAAGGAAGGGAACGGCTACACCTTC.

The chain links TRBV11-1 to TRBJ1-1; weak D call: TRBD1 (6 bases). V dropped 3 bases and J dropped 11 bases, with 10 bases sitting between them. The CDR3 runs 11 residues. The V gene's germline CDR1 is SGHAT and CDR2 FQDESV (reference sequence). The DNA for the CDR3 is TGTGCCAGCAGCTTCAGGGGAGTGGCTTTCTTT. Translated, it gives CASSFRGVAFF. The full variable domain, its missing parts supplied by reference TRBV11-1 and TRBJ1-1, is EAEVAQSPRYKITEKSQAVAFWCDPISGHATLYWYRQILGQGPELLVQFQDESVVDDSQLPKDRFSAERLKGVDSTLKIQPAELGDSAMYLCASSFRGVAFFGQGTRLTVV.

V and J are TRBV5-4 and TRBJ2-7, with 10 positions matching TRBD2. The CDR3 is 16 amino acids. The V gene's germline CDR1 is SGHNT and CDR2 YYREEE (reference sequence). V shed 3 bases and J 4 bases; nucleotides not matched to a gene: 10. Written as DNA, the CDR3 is TGTGCCAGCAGCTCGGGGGGGCTAGCGGGAGTATACGAGCAGTACTTC. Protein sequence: CASSSGGLAGVYEQYF.

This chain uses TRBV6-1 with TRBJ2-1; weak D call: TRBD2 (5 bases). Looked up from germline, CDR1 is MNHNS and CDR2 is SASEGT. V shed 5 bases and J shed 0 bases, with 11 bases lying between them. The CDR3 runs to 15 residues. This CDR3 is CASSIGKSSYNEQFF. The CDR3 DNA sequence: TGTGCCAGCAGTATCGGGAAGAGCTCCTACAATGAGCAGTTCTTC.

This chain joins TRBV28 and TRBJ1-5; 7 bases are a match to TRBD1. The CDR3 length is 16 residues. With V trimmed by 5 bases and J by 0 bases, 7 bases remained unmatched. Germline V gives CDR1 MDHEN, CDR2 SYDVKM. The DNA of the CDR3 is TGTGCCAGCAGTCACAGGGGCCGGTATAGCAATCAGCCCCAGCATTTT. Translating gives CASSHRGRYSNQPQHF.

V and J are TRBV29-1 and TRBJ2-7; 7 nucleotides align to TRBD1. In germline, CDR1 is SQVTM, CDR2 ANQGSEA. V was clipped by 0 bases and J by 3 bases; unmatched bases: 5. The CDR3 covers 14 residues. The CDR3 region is CSVEEQGQLYEQYF. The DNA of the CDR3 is TGCAGCGTTGAAGAACAGGGACAGCTCTACGAGCAGTACTTC.

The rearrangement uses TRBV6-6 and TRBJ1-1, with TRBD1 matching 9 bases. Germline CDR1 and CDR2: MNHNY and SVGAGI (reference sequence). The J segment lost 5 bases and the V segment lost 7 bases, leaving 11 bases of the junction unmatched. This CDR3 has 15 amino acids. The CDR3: CASTSLGQGWTEAFF. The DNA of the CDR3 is TGTGCCAGCACCAGCTTAGGACAGGGGTGGACTGAAGCTTTCTTT.

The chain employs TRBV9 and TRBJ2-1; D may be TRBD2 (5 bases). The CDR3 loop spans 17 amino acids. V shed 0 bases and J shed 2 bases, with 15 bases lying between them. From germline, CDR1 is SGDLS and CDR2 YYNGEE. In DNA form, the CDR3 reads TGTGCCAGCAGCGTAGCTACGGGGAGTAGGACCTACAATGAGCAGTTCTTC. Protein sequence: CASSVATGSRTYNEQFF.

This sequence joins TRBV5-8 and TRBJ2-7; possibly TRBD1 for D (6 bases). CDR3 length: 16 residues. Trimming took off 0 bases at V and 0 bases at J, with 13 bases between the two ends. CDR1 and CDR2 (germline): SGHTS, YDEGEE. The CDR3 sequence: CASSLARGSSSYEQYF. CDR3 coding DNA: TGTGCCAGCAGCTTGGCAAGGGGGTCAAGCTCCTACGAGCAGTACTTC.

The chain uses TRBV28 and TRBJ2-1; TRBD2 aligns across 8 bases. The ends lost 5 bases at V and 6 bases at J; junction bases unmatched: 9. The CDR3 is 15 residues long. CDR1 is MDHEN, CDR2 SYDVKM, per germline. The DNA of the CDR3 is TGTGCCAGCAGTACATCCGGGACTAGTGTCAATGAGCAGTTCTTC. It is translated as CASSTSGTSVNEQFF.

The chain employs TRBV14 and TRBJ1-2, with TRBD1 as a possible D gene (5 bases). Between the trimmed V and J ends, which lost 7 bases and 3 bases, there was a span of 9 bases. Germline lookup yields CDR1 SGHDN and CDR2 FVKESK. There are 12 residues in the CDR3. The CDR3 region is CASTQGYYGYTF. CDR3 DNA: TGTGCCAGCACCCAGGGCTACTATGGCTACACCTTC.

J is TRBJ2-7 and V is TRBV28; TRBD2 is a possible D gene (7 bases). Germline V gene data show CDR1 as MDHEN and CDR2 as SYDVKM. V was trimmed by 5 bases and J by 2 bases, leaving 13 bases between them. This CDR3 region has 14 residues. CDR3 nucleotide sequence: TGTGCCAGCAGTCCCCCCGGGGGGCCCTACGAGCAGTACTTC. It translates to CASSPPGGPYEQYF.

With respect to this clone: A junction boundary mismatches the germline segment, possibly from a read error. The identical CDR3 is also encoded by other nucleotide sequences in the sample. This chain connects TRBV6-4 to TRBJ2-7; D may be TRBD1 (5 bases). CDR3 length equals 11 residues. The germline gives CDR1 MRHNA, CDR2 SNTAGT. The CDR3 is CASFRGYEQYF. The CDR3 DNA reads TGTGCCAGTTTTAGGGGTTACGAGCAATACTTC.

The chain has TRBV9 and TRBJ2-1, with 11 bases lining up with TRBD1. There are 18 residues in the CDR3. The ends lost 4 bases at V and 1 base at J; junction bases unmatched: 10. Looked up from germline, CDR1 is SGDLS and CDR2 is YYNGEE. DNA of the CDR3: TGTGCCAGCAGCCTTAGGACAGGGGGCCTACTTTCCTACAATGAGCAGTTCTTC. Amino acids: CASSLRTGGLLSYNEQFF.

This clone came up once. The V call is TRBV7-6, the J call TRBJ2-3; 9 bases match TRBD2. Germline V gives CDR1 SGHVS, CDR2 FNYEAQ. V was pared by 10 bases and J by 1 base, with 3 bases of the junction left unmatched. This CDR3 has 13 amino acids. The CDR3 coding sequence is TGTGCCATCGTAGCGGGAGGCACAGATACGCAGTATTTT. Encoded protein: CAIVAGGTDTQYF.

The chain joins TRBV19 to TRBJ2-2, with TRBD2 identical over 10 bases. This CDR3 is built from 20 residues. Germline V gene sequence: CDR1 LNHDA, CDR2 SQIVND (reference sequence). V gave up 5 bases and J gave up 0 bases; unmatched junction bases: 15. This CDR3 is CASSPQWLAGALSNTGELFF. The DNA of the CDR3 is TGTGCCAGTAGTCCACAATGGCTAGCGGGAGCCCTATCGAACACCGGGGAGCTGTTTTTT.

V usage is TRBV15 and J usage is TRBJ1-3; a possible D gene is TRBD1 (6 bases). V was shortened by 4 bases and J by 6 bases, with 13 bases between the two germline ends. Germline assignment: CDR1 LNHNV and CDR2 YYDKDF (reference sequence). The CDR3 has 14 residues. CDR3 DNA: TGTGCCACCAGCAACAGGGTTAACGCAAACACCATATATTTT. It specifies CATSNRVNANTIYF. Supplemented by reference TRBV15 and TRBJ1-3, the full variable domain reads DAMVIQNPRYQVTQFGKPVTLSCSQTLNHNVMYWYQQKSSQAPKLLFHYYDKDFNNEADTPDNFQSRRPNTSFCFLDIRSPGLGDTAMYLCATSNRVNANTIYFGEGSWLTVV.

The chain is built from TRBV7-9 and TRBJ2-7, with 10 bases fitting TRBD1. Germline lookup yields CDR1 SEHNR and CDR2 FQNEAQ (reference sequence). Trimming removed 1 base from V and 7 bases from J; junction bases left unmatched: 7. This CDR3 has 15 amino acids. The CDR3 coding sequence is TGTGCCAGCAGCTTAGGTGGGACAGGGGCGAAAGAGCAGTACTTC. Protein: CASSLGGTGAKEQYF.